Shown below are 17 T cell receptor beta chains from a single sample sequenced in a study of patients and donors after allogeneic stem cell transplantation. TCRdb used MiXCR to reprocess the RT-PCR reads, holding one entry per CDR3 protein. The sample has fewer than 500,000 distinct CDR3 sequences, around 15% seen once. Sequencing used blood, either unsorted or a sorted T cell fraction (not recorded which). The receptor set was obtained from a human donor who was either an allogeneic HSCT recipient or a stem cell or donor lymphocyte infusion donor (not recorded which). It is not recorded whose cells these are; they may come from a transplant donor.

This sequence joins TRBV24-1 and TRBJ2-2; D call uncertain. CDR1 is KGHDR and CDR2 is SFDVKD in the germline V gene. This CDR3 has 15 residues. Trimming cost V 6 bases and J 5 bases, with 15 bases left between them. The CDR3 nucleotides read TGTGCCACCAGTCCCCACATTACCGGGACCGGGGAGCTGTTTTTT. Translated, it gives CATSPHITGTGELFF.

This clonotype was seen more than once but under ten times. V usage is TRBV18 and J usage is TRBJ2-2; 14 bases match TRBD2. The V gene end was trimmed by 3 bases and the J gene end by 2 bases; junction bases not matched to a gene: 5. The CDR3 is made up of 18 amino acids. The germline V gene has CDR1 KGHSH and CDR2 LQKENI. CDR3 nucleotide sequence: TGTGCCAGCTCACCCCGGGGACTAGCGGGAGCCAACACCGGGGAGCTGTTTTTT. It specifies CASSPRGLAGANTGELFF.

The chain combines TRBV13 with TRBJ2-7, with 14 bases identical to TRBD2. The ends lost 6 bases at V and 9 bases at J; junction bases unmatched: 13. CDR3 size: 16 residues. Germline assignment: CDR1 PRHDT and CDR2 FYEKMQ (reference sequence). CDR3 DNA sequence: TGTGCCAGCAGTTCAACCCCGGGACTAGCGGGAGTTCCGCAGTACTTC. It translates to CASSSTPGLAGVPQYF.

This chain connects TRBV2 to TRBJ2-7; 11 bases agree with TRBD2. After removal of 3 bases from V and 2 bases from J, the junction contained 0 bases not matched to a gene. The length of the CDR3 is 14 residues. Looked up from germline, CDR1 is SNHLY and CDR2 is FYNNEI. CDR3 residues: CASSETSGTYEQYF. The CDR3 DNA reads as TGTGCCAGCAGTGAGACTAGCGGGACCTACGAGCAGTACTTC.

This clonotype has a count of ten or more. The chain has TRBV12-3 or TRBV12-4 and TRBJ2-1, with 9 bases matching TRBD2. J lost 9 bases, V lost 7 bases, and 7 bases had no gene match. This CDR3 region has 13 residues. The CDR3 region is CASTVAGDVEQFF. The CDR3 nucleotides are TGTGCCAGCACGGTAGCGGGAGACGTTGAGCAGTTCTTC.

This chain joins TRBV12-3 or TRBV12-4 and TRBJ1-2, with TRBD1 matching 8 bases. The CDR3 has 14 amino acids. J gave up 7 bases and V 2 bases, and 6 bases lay outside the gene matches. Here the CDR3 DNA reads TGTGCCAGCAGTTTACCGAGAGGACAGGGTGGCTACACCTTC. It specifies CASSLPRGQGGYTF.

This clonotype was detected only a few times. The chain combines TRBV11-2 with TRBJ2-7; 7 bases are shared with TRBD2. V shed 2 bases and J 2 bases; nucleotides not matched to a gene: 12. The CDR3 has 17 residues. Germline lookup yields CDR1 SGHAT and CDR2 FQNNGV. CDR3 DNA sequence: TGTGCCAGCAGCTTAAGAGCTAGCGGACTGAACCCCTACGAGCAGTACTTC. Translation: CASSLRASGLNPYEQYF.

The chain joins TRBV20-1 to TRBJ2-4; D possibly corresponds to TRBD2 (6 bases). From germline, CDR1 is DFQATT and CDR2 SNEGSKA (reference sequence). The V end was cut by 2 bases, the J end by 3 bases, with 8 bases between. The CDR3 extends over 13 amino acids. Written as DNA, the CDR3 is TGCAGTGCTAGAACGGGGGACAAAAACATTCAGTACTTC. As protein: CSARTGDKNIQYF.

The chain carries TRBV24-1 and TRBJ2-3; D remains unclear. Germline CDR1 and CDR2: KGHDR and SFDVKD. Trimming removed 11 bases from V and 5 bases from J, with 19 bases in between. The CDR3 length is 14 residues. CDR3 region: CAITTSLHGDTQYF. The CDR3 nucleotides are TGTGCCATCACGACCAGTCTTCACGGAGATACGCAGTATTTT.

This clonotype was observed a few times. Written as DNA, the CDR3 is TGTGCCAGCAGCGATACCCCCGGGTTTAACACTGAAGCTTTCTTT. Its translation is CASSDTPGFNTEAFF. The V call is TRBV7-9, the J call TRBJ1-1; D remains unclear. Germline values: CDR1 SEHNR, CDR2 FQNEAQ (reference sequence). V dropped 5 bases and J dropped 2 bases, with 15 bases sitting between them. The CDR3 is 15 amino acids.

This clonotype occurred a few times. The V call is TRBV6-2 or TRBV6-3, the J call TRBJ1-1; D is undetermined. The germline V and J ends were trimmed by 7 bases and 1 base, with 7 bases remaining between them. This CDR3 spans 12 amino acids. Germline assignment: CDR1 MNHEY and CDR2 SVGEGT. This CDR3 is CASTPSNTEAFF. The CDR3 DNA reads TGTGCCAGCACCCCATCGAACACTGAAGCTTTCTTT.

This chain joins TRBV5-4 and TRBJ1-2, with TRBD1 as a possible D gene (5 bases). The CDR3 has 14 residues. CDR1 and CDR2 from the germline V gene are SGHNT and YYREEE (reference sequence). Between the trimmed V and J ends, which lost 1 base and 8 bases, there was a span of 15 bases. This CDR3 is CASSLHDSSQGYTF. CDR3 nucleotides: TGTGCCAGCAGCTTGCACGACAGTTCCCAGGGCTACACCTTC.

V usage is TRBV4-2 and J usage is TRBJ2-1, with 9 bases aligning to TRBD2. V shed 4 bases and J 8 bases; nucleotides not matched to a gene: 12. The CDR3 length is 16 residues. Per the germline V gene, CDR1 is LGHNA and CDR2 is YNFKEQ. The chain's CDR3 is CASSPLKGGRGDEQFF. The CDR3 coding sequence is TGTGCCAGCAGCCCCTTGAAGGGCGGGAGGGGGGATGAGCAGTTCTTC.

The chain links TRBV4-2 to TRBJ2-5; D perhaps matches TRBD2 (7 bases). CDR3 length equals 18 residues. CDR1 LGHNA and CDR2 YNFKEQ come from the germline V gene. V was pared by 2 bases and J by 1 base, with 20 bases between. The CDR3 region has the DNA TGTGCCAGCAGCCAACTACCCCAGGGGAGCGGGGTCCAAGAGACCCAGTACTTC. It yields the protein CASSQLPQGSGVQETQYF.

This clonotype was found a few times. This chain connects TRBV6-2 or TRBV6-3 to TRBJ1-4; no firm D call. CDR1 and CDR2 (germline): MNHEY, SVGEGT. Deletions cut 0 bases from V and 6 bases from J, with 11 bases between. The CDR3 totals 15 residues. The CDR3 DNA follows: TGTGCCAGCAGTTACTCGGATTTGGTGGATGAAAAACTGTTTTTT. This encodes CASSYSDLVDEKLFF.

This sequence joins TRBV21-1 and TRBJ1-5; TRBD1 is the table's D call and was not checked against the DNA. TRBV21-1 is marked as a pseudogene. CDR3 length: 15 amino acids. CDR3 coding DNA: TGTGCCAGCATACCACAGGGGGGGAGCAATCAGCCCCAGCATTTT. Its translation: CASIPQGGSNQPQHF.

The genes are TRBV28 and TRBJ2-6, with TRBD1 as a possible D gene (6 bases). V was trimmed by 4 bases and J by 0 bases, leaving 13 bases between them. CDR3 length: 17 residues. The germline V gene encodes CDR1 MDHEN and CDR2 SYDVKM. The CDR3 nucleotides are TGTGCCAGCAGTTCACTCTGGACAGTCTCTGGGGCCAACGTCCTGACTTTC. As protein: CASSSLWTVSGANVLTF.